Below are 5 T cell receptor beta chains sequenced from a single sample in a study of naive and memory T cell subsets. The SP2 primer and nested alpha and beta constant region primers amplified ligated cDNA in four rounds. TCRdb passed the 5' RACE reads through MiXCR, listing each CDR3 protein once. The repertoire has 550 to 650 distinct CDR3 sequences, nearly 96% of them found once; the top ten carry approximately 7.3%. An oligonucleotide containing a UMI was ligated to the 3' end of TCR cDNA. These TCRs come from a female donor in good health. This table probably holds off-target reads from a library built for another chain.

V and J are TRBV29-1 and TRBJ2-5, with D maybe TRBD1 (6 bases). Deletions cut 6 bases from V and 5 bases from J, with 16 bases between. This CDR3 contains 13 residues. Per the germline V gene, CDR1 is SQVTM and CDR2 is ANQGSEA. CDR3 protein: CSVLVHREETQYF. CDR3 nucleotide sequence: TGCAGCGTCCTCGTCCACAGGGAGGAGACCCAGTACTTC.

The CDR3 bases are TGTGCCAGCGAGAGAGGTGGAAACACCATATATTTT. Translating gives CASERGGNTIYF. V gene TRBV7-9 combines with J gene TRBJ1-3; D uncertain. Germline-derived CDR1 and CDR2 are SEHNR and FQNEAQ (reference sequence). The CDR3 spans 12 residues. Trimming left V 8 bases short and J 3 bases short, with 8 bases between.

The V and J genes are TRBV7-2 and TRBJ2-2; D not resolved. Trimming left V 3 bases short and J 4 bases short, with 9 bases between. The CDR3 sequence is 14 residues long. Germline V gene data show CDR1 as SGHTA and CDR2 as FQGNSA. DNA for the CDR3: TGTGCCAGCAGCTTTTTGGCGACCACCGGGGAGCTGTTTTTT. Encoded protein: CASSFLATTGELFF.

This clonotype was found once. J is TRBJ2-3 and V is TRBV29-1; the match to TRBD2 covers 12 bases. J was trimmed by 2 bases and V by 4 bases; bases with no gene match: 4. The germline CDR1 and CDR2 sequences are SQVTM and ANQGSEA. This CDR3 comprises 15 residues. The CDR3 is CSVGTSGGHTDTQYF. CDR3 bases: TGCAGCGTTGGTACTAGCGGGGGGCACACAGATACGCAGTATTTT.

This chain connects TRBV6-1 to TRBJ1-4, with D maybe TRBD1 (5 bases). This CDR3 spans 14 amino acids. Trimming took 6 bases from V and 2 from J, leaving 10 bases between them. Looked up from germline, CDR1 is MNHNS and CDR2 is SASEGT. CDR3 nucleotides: TGTGCCAGCAGGCCGGGACTCACTAATGAAAAACTGTTTTTT. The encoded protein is CASRPGLTNEKLFF.